Listed below are T cell receptor beta chains from one sample, sequenced in a study of blood T cell repertoires in COVID-19. Clones were sequenced by immunoSEQ multiplex PCR, and TCRdb holds only the in-frame ones, with some missing. The sample records roughly 300,000 clones, about 89% being singletons. The sequenced sample consisted of peripheral blood. The receptor set was obtained from a man between 18 and 29 years old who had recovered from COVID-19. The CDR3 runs from the conserved cysteine through the conserved F or W. The D gene is left open where the match is weak. Some rows mark clone size as missing; the rest say once, few, many or name a class of expanded clone.

abundance	len	v_gene	j_gene	d_gene	CDR3nt	CDR3aa
few	15	TRBV6-1	TRBJ2-7	TRBD1	TGTGCCAGCAGTGACCGGGACAGGCCTGGTAGCGAGCAGTACTTC	CASSDRDRPGSEQYF
once	13	TRBV4-1	TRBJ1-2	NA	TGCGCCAGCAGCCAAGGGGGGCGGGTAGGCTACACCTTC	CASSQGGRVGYTF
NA	15	TRBV6-1	TRBJ2-7	TRBD2	TGTGCCAGCAGTGAAGGGAGCGGGAGCTCCTACGAGCAGTACTTC	CASSEGSGSSYEQYF
NA	11	TRBV20-1	TRBJ2-7	NA	TGCAGTGCTGTCCAGGGGTACGAGCAGTACTTC	CSAVQGYEQYF
NA	15	TRBV7-9	TRBJ1-5	TRBD1	TGTGCCAGCAGCTTAGAGAGACAGGGAAGAGGGCCCCAGCATTTT	CASSLERQGRGPQHF
NA	16	TRBV3-1/TRBV3-2	TRBJ2-2	TRBD2	TGTGCCAGCAGCCAAGGGACTAGCGGGAGAACCGGGGAGCTGTTTTTT	CASSQGTSGRTGELFF
once	17	TRBV19	TRBJ2-5	TRBD2	TGTGCCAGTAGTATTGGGTCTAGCGGGAGGGCCCAAGAGACCCAGTACTTC	CASSIGSSGRAQETQYF
few	15	TRBV27	TRBJ1-1	NA	TGTGCCAGCAGTTTTGCGGGGTCCTTGAACACTGAAGCTTTCTTT	CASSFAGSLNTEAFF
NA	13	TRBV29-1	TRBJ2-7	NA	TGCAGCGTTGGGGTGTGGGCAGGGGACGAGCAGTACTTC	CSVGVWAGDEQYF
once	16	TRBV4-1	TRBJ2-1	TRBD2	TGCGCCAGCAGCCAAGATCAGCTAGCGGAGTACAATGAGCAGTTCTTC	CASSQDQLAEYNEQFF
NA	17	TRBV5-4	TRBJ1-2	NA	TGTGCCAGCAGCTTGGTTGGAGTCGGGGGAGGGAAGGATGGCTACACCTTC	CASSLVGVGGGKDGYTF
NA	13	TRBV12-3/TRBV12-4	TRBJ2-1	NA	TGTGCCAGCAGTCAGGGTCCCTACAATGAGCAGTTCTTC	CASSQGPYNEQFF
NA	16	TRBV27	TRBJ2-3	TRBD2	TGTGCCAGCAGCCGCCGGACTAGCGGGGCCCTAGATACGCAGTATTTT	CASSRRTSGALDTQYF
NA	16	TRBV5-1	TRBJ2-2	NA	TGCGCCAGCAGCTTGGACAGGCCAGAGTACACCGGGGAGCTGTTTTTT	CASSLDRPEYTGELFF
NA	14	TRBV6-5	TRBJ1-5	NA	TGTGCCAGCAGAGAGACTGTTAGCAATCAGCCCCAGCATTTT	CASRETVSNQPQHF
NA	15	TRBV27	TRBJ2-7	TRBD1	TGTGCCAGCAGTTCCCCGGGACAGAGACCATACGAGCAGTACTTC	CASSSPGQRPYEQYF
NA	13	TRBV4-1	TRBJ1-3	NA	TGCGCCAGCAGCCTGAGCTCTGGAAACACCATATATTTT	CASSLSSGNTIYF
NA	16	TRBV27	TRBJ1-5	NA	TGTGCCAGCAGTCAAGGAACAGGGTATCACAATCAGCCCCAGCATTTT	CASSQGTGYHNQPQHF
NA	15	TRBV18	TRBJ1-6	NA	TGTGCCAGCCGAACCGGGTTGTCCTATAATTCACCCCTCCACTTT	CASRTGLSYNSPLHF
NA	15	TRBV9	TRBJ1-1	NA	TGTGCCAGCAGCGTATCAACAGGGATTAACACTGAAGCTTTCTTT	CASSVSTGINTEAFF
once	13	TRBV30	TRBJ2-5	NA	TGTGCCTGGGAAACAGGGCACCAAGAGACCCAGTACTTC	CAWETGHQETQYF
NA	13	TRBV5-6	TRBJ2-7	NA	TGTGCCAGCAGCTTGGACAGGCGCTACGAGCAGTACTTC	CASSLDRRYEQYF
NA	16	TRBV19	TRBJ1-1	TRBD1	TGTGCCAGTAGCGACCAAGGGACAGGGGGAGGAGCTGAAGCTTTCTTT	CASSDQGTGGGAEAFF
NA	15	TRBV27	TRBJ1-1	NA	TGTGCCAGCAGTCCGACTCAGGGGAGGGGCACTGAAGCTTTCTTT	CASSPTQGRGTEAFF
NA	14	TRBV18	TRBJ1-1	NA	TGTGCCAGCTCACCACAGGGGTCGAACACTGAAGCTTTCTTT	CASSPQGSNTEAFF
NA	14	TRBV19	TRBJ1-1	NA	TGTGCCAGTAGTATAAGTAGTGGAGCCACTGAAGCTTTCTTT	CASSISSGATEAFF
NA	16	TRBV7-8	TRBJ1-5	NA	TGTGCCAGCAGCCAGACTTCCGGACAGCAAAATCAGCCCCAGCATTTT	CASSQTSGQQNQPQHF
few	16	TRBV5-4	TRBJ2-1	NA	TGTGCCAGCAGGTCACGGTGGGGACTCGACTACAATGAGCAGTTCTTC	CASRSRWGLDYNEQFF
NA	14	TRBV6-2/TRBV6-3	TRBJ1-1	NA	TGTGCCAGCAGTTATCAGATCATGAACACTGAAGCTTTCTTT	CASSYQIMNTEAFF
NA	13	TRBV30	TRBJ1-5	TRBD1	TGTGCCGGGGGACAGGGGAACAATCAGCCCCAGCATTTT	CAGGQGNNQPQHF
NA	17	TRBV27	TRBJ1-5	TRBD1	TGTGCCAGCAGACCCGACAGGGGGTGGGGGAGCAATCAGCCCCAGCATTTT	CASRPDRGWGSNQPQHF
NA	16	TRBV4-1	TRBJ1-2	TRBD1	TGCGCCAGCAGCCACCTCCCGGGACAGGGGAACTATGGCTACACCTTC	CASSHLPGQGNYGYTF
NA	14	TRBV6-5	TRBJ1-4	NA	TGTGCCAGCACCGGTCCGCTGGAGGGTGAAAAACTGTTTTTT	CASTGPLEGEKLFF
NA	15	TRBV7-8	TRBJ2-7	NA	TGTGCCAGCAGCTTAGAGGGGTCAGCCCACTACGAGCAGTACTTC	CASSLEGSAHYEQYF
NA	13	TRBV19	TRBJ1-2	NA	TGTGCCAGTAGTCCTGGACAGTACTATGGCTACACCTTC	CASSPGQYYGYTF
once	16	TRBV2	TRBJ2-1	NA	TGTGCCAGCAGTGCCAGGCAAGGGGCGTCCTACAATGAGCAGTTCTTC	CASSARQGASYNEQFF
NA	14	TRBV15	TRBJ1-3	TRBD1	TGTGCCACCAGCAGTACAGGGGGGCGAAACACCATATATTTT	CATSSTGGRNTIYF
few	15	TRBV3-1/TRBV3-2	TRBJ2-7	NA	TGTGCCAGCAGCCAAGGAAGGCCTCCGGGGAACGAGCAGTACTTC	CASSQGRPPGNEQYF
NA	16	TRBV7-3	TRBJ2-5	NA	TGTGCCAGCAGCTTAGGTTCGGCGGGGAGGCAAGAGACCCAGTACTTC	CASSLGSAGRQETQYF
NA	15	TRBV18	TRBJ2-1	NA	TGTGCCAGCTCCCTGGGACACCTCTCCTACAATGAGCAGTTCTTC	CASSLGHLSYNEQFF
NA	15	TRBV7-2	TRBJ2-1	NA	TGTGCCAGCAGCTTTCGGGTGAGCTCCTACAATGAGCAGTTCTTC	CASSFRVSSYNEQFF
NA	17	TRBV6-1	TRBJ2-3	NA	TGTGCCAGCAGTGCCCTCGGCCGGGCGGGGAACACAGATACGCAGTATTTT	CASSALGRAGNTDTQYF
NA	15	TRBV9	TRBJ1-3	NA	TGTGCCAGCAGCCTCGACAGCGCCCAAGGAAACACCATATATTTT	CASSLDSAQGNTIYF
NA	21	TRBV19	TRBJ2-2	TRBD1	TGTGCCAGTAGTATCGCAAGGGACAGGGGTGTGACGGGAAGCCACACCGGGGAGCTGTTTTTT	CASSIARDRGVTGSHTGELFF
NA	14	TRBV7-2	TRBJ2-3	NA	TGTGCCAGCAGCTTAGGGGGCTACACAGATACGCAGTATTTT	CASSLGGYTDTQYF
NA	14	TRBV4-3	TRBJ2-7	NA	TGCGCCAGCAGCCAACGTCTGGACTACTACGAGCAGTACTTC	CASSQRLDYYEQYF
NA	15	TRBV27	TRBJ2-2	TRBD1	TGTGCCAGCAGTTTGGACAGGGGAAAAAAGGGGGAGCTGTTTTTT	CASSLDRGKKGELFF
once	15	TRBV19	TRBJ2-6	NA	TGTGCCAGTAGTAGACTAGAGACAGGGGCCAACGTCCTGACTTTC	CASSRLETGANVLTF
NA	18	TRBV5-1	TRBJ1-3	NA	TGCGCCAGCAGCTTGGAGGGGCAGGGGAAAGTCTCTGGAAACACCATATATTTT	CASSLEGQGKVSGNTIYF
NA	16	TRBV9	TRBJ2-3	TRBD2	TGTGCCAGCAGCGGATCTAGCGGGGGGGCGGCAGATACGCAGTATTTT	CASSGSSGGAADTQYF